This T cell receptor beta chain was observed in a study of T cell responses to AZD1222 COVID-19 vaccine. A word on this clone: The antigen remains undetermined.

General study points: It was only 6 or 7 AZD1222 recipients who were seropositive at baseline. With dominance at 160-218 and 743-854, vaccine-associated CD4 TCRs spanned spike. Nearly half of unique spike-specific TCRs reportedly avoided B.1.351 and B.1.1.7 mutated regions. There were mostly white British donors and more females than males, and clonal diversity was possibly underestimated.

Sequencing was performed with immunoSEQ multiplex PCR; in TCRdb, only in-frame clones are kept and a portion is missing. The table has around 130,000 clones, 80% to 90% seen once. The CDR3 is 14 amino acids. Trimming stripped 2 bases from V and 10 bases from J, with 18 bases between. CDR1 SGHRS and CDR2 YFSETQ come from the germline V gene. The sample was peripheral blood, taken on day 0 of AZD1222 vaccination. The source of this sequence is an adult in good health. The chain joins TRBV5-1 to TRBJ1-1, with a possible D match to TRBD1 (5 bases). The CDR3 nucleotides read TGCGCCAGCAGCTTTGAGCCAGGGCAAGGCTTAGCTTTCTTT. Its translation is CASSFEPGQGLAFF.